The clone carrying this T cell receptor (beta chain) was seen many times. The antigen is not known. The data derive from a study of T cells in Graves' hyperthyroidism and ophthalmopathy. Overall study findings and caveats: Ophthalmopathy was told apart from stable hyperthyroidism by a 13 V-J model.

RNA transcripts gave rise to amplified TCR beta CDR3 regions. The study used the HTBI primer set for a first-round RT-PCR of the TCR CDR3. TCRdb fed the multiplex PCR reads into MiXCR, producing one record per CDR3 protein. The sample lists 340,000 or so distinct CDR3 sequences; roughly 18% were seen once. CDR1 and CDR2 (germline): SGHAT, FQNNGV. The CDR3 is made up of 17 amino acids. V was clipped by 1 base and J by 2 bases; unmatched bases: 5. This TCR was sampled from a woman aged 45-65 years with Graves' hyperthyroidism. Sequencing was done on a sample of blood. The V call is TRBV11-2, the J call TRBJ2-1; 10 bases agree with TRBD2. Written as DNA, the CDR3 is TGTGCCAGCAGCTTAGTATTGGGGACTAGCGCCTACAATGAGCAGTTCTTC. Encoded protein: CASSLVLGTSAYNEQFF.